The present TCR beta chain was sequenced within a study of cytomegalovirus exposure and HLA in healthy donors. Looking at the study overall: According to later analysis, the same platform produced the approximately 120 validation and under 750 first-cohort repertoires. Study-wide findings and caveats: Reported results showed that the classifier diagnosed cytomegalovirus status with high specificity and sensitivity. The study listed 164 cytomegalovirus-associated TCR beta chains.

The repertoire was sequenced with immunoSEQ multiplex PCR; TCRdb's copy has only in-frame clones and lacks some. The sample contains 150,000 to 200,000 clones, approximately 86% of which appear only once. The CDR3 runs to 15 residues. The V gene's germline CDR1 is MGHRA and CDR2 YSYEKL. V was pared by 1 base and J by 1 base, with 4 bases of the junction left unmatched. Donors came from a validation cohort of over a hundred subjects, distinct from the first 666-subject cohort. Concerning this clone: No antigen is known for it.

The V and J genes are TRBV4-1 and TRBJ2-7, with 7 bases lining up with TRBD1. This sequence was found in a man aged 25 to 40 in good health and CMV-seropositive. The specimen was PBMCs. Here the CDR3 reads CASSQVDRPSYEQYF. For the CDR3, the DNA is TGCGCCAGCAGCCAAGTGGACAGGCCGTCCTACGAGCAGTACTTC.